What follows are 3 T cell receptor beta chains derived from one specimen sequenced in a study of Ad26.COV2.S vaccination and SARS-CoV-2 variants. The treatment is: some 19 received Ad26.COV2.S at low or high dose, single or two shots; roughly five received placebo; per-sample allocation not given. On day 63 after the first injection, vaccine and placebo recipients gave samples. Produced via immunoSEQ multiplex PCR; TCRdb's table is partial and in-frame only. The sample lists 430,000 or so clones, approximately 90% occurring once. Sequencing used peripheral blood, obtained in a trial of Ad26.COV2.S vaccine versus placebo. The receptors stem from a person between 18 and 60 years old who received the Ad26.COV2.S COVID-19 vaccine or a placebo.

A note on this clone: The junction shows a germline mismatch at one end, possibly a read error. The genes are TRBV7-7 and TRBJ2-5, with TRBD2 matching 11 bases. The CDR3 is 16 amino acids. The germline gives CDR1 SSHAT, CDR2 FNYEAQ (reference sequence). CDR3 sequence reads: CASSLGTSGSQETQYF. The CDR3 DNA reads TGTGCTAGCAGCTTAGGGACTAGCGGTAGTCAAGAGACCCAGTACTTC.

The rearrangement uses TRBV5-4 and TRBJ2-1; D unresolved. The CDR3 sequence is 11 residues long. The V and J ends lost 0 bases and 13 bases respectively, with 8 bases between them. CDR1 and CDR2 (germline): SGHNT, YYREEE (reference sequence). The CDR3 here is CASSLEGIQFF. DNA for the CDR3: TGTGCCAGCAGCTTGGAAGGGATACAGTTCTTC.

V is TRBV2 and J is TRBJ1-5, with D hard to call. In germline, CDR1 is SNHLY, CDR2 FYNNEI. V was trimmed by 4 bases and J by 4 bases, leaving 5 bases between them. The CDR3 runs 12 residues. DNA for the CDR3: TGTGCCAGCAGTGGGCTTAATCAGCCCCAGCATTTT. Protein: CASSGLNQPQHF.